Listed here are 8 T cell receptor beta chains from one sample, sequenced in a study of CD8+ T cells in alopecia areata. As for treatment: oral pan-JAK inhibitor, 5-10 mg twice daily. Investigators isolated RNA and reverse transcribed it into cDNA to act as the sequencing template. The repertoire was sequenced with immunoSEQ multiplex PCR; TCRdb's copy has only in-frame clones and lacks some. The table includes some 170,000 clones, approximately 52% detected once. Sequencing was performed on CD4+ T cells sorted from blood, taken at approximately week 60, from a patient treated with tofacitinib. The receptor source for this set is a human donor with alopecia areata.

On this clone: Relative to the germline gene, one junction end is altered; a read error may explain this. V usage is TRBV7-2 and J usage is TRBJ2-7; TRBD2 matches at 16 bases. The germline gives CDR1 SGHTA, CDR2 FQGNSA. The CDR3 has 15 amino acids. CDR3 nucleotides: TGTGCCAGCAGCCTACCCGGGACTAGCGGGGGGGCCTTAAGGTTC. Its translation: CASSLPGTSGGALRF.

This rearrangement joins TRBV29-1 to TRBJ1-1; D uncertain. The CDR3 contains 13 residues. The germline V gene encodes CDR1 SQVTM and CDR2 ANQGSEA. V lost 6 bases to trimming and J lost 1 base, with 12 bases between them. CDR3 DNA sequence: TGCAGCGTAATTTTCCGGGAGAACACTGAAGCTTTCTTT. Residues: CSVIFRENTEAFF.

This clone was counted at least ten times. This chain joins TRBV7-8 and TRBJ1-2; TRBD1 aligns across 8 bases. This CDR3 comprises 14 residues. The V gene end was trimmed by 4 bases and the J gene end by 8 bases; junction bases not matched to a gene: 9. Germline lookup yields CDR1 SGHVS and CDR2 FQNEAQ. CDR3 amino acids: CASSSGGGIRGYTF. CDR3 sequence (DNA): TGTGCCAGCAGCTCAGGGGGCGGTATTCGCGGCTACACCTTC.

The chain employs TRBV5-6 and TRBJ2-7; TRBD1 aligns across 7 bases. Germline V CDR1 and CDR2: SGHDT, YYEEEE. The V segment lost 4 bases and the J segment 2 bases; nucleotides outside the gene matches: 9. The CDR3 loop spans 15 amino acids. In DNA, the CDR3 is TGTGCCAGCAGCCCGGGACAGAGAGGAGCCTACGAGCAGTACTTC. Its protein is CASSPGQRGAYEQYF.

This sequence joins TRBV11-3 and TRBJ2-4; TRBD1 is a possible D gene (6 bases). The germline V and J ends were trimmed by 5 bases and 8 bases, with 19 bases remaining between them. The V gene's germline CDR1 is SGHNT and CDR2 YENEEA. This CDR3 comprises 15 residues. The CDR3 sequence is CASSAPGAPRDIQYF. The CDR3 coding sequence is TGTGCCAGCAGCGCCCCAGGGGCCCCGAGGGACATTCAGTACTTC. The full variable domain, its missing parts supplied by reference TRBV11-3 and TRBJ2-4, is EAGVVQSPRYKIIEKKQPVAFWCNPISGHNTLYWYLQNLGQGPELLIRYENEEAVDDSQLPKDRFSAERLKGVDSTLKIQPAELGDSAVYLCASSAPGAPRDIQYFGAGTRLSVL.

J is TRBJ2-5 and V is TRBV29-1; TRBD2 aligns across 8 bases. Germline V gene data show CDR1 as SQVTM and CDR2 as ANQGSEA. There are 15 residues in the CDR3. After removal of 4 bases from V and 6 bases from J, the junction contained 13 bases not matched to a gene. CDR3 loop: CSVVGGAAGVQTQYF. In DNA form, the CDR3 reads TGCAGCGTTGTGGGCGGGGCAGCGGGGGTACAGACCCAGTACTTC.

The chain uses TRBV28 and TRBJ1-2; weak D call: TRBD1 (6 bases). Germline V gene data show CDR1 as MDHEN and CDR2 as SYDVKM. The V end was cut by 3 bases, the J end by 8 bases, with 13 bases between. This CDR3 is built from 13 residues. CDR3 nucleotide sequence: TGTGCCAGCAGTTTGAACAGGGCTGGAGGCTACACCTTC. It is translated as CASSLNRAGGYTF.

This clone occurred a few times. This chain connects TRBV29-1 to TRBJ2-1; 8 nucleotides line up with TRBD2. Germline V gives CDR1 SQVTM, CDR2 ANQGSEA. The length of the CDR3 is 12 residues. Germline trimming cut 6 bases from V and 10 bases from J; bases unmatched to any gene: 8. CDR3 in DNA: TGCAGCGTCGTGACGGCGGGGGGAGAGCAGTTCTTC. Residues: CSVVTAGGEQFF.